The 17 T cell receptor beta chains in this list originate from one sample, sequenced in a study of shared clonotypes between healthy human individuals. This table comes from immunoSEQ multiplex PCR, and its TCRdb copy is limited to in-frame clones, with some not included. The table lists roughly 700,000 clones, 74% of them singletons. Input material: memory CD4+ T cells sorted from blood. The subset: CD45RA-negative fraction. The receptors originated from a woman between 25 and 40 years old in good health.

The CDR3 DNA follows: TGCGCCAGCAGCCAAGACAGGACAGGGACGGGAAACTACGAGCAGTACTTC. Its translation is CASSQDRTGTGNYEQYF. The chain combines TRBV4-1 with TRBJ2-7; TRBD1 matches 8 bases. CDR3 length: 17 residues. V was pared by 0 bases and J by 3 bases, with 10 bases of the junction left unmatched. The V gene's germline CDR1 is MGHRA and CDR2 YSYEKL.

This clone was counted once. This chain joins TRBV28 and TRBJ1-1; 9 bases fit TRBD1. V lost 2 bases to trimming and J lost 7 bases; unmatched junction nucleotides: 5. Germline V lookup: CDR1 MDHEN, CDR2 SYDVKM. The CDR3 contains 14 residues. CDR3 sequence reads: CASSLDRGGGEAFF. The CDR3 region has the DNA TGTGCCAGCAGTTTAGACAGGGGGGGTGGTGAAGCTTTCTTT.

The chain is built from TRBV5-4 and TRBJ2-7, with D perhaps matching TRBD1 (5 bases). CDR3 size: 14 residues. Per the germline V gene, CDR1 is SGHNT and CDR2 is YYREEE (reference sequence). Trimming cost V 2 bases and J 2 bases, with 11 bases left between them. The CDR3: CASSFPGPTYEQYF. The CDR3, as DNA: TGTGCCAGCAGCTTTCCAGGGCCCACCTACGAGCAGTACTTC.

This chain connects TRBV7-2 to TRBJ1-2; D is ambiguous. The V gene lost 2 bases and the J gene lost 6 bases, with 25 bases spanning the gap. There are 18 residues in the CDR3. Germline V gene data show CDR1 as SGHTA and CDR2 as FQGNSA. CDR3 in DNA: TGTGCCAGCAGCTTATTCGGTCCGGAAACAGTCGGTGGAGATGGCTACACCTTC. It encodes CASSLFGPETVGGDGYTF.

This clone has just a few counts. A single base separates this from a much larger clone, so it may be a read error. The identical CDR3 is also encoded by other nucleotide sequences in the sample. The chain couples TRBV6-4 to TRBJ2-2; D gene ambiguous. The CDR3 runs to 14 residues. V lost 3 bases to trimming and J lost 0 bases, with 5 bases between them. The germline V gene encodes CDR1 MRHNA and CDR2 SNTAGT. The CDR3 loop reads CASSEVANTGELFF. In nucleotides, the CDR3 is TGTGCCAGCAGTGAGGTGGCGAACACCGGGGAGCTGTTTTTT.

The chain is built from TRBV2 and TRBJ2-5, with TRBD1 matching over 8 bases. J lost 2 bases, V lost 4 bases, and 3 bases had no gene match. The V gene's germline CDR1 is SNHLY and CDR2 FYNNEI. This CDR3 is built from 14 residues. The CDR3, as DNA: TGTGCCAGCAGTGCCCGGACAGGGCAAGAGACCCAGTACTTC. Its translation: CASSARTGQETQYF.

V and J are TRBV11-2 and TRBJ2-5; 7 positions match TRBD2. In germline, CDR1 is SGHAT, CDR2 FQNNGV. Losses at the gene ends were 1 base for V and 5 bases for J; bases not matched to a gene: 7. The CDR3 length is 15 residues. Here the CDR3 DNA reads TGTGCCAGCAGCTTAGTAGGCGGGAGACGGGAGACCCAGTACTTC. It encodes CASSLVGGRRETQYF.

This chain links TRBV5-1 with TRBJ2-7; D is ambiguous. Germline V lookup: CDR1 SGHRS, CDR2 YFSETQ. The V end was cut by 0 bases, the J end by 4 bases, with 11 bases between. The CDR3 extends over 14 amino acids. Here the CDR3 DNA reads TGCGCCAGCAGCTTGGCCCAGACCCCGTACGAGCAGTACTTC. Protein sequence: CASSLAQTPYEQYF. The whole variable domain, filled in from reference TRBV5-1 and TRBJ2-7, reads KAGVTQTPRYLIKTRGQQVTLSCSPISGHRSVSWYQQTPGQGLQFLFEYFSETQRNKGNFPGRFSGRQFSNSRSEMNVSTLELGDSALYLCASSLAQTPYEQYFGPGTRLTVT.

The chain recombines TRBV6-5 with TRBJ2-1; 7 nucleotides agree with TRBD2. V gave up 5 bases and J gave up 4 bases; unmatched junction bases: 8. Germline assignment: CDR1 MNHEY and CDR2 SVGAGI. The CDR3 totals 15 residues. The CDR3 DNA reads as TGTGCCAGCAGTCGTACTAGCGTGAAGTACAATGAGCAGTTCTTC. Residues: CASSRTSVKYNEQFF.

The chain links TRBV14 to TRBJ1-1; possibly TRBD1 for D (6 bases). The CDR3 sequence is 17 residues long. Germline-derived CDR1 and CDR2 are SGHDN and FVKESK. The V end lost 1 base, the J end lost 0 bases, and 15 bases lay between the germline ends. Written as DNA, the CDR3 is TGTGCCAGCAGCCAAGTCGGTGGGGGCTCATTGAACACTGAAGCTTTCTTT. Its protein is CASSQVGGGSLNTEAFF.

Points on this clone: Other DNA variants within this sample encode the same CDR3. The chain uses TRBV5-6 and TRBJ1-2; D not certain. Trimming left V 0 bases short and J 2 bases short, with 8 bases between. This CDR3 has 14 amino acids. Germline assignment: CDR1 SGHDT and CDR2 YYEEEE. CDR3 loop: CASSLGTVNYGYTF. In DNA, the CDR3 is TGTGCCAGCAGCTTGGGCACAGTGAACTATGGCTACACCTTC.

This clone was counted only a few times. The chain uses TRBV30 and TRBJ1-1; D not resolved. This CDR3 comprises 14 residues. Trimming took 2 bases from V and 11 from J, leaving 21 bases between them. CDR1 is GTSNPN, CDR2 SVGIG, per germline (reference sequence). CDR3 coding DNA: TGTGCCTGGAGTTCTAGAGGAGGGTGTCTGCGGGCTTTCTTT. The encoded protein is CAWSSRGGCLRAFF.

The CDR3 loop reads CASIWQTNTGELFF. The CDR3 DNA reads as TGTGCCAGCATTTGGCAGACGAACACCGGGGAGCTGTTTTTT. J is TRBJ2-2 and V is TRBV2; D gene unclear. Germline CDR1 and CDR2: SNHLY and FYNNEI. CDR3 length equals 14 residues. Trimming cost V 7 bases and J 0 bases, with 9 bases left between them. The whole variable domain, remainder taken from reference TRBV2 and TRBJ2-2, is EPEVTQTPSHQVTQMGQEVILRCVPISNHLYFYWYRQILGQKVEFLVSFYNNEISEKSEIFDDQFSVERPDGSNFTLKIRSTKLEDSAMYFCASIWQTNTGELFFGEGSRLTVL.

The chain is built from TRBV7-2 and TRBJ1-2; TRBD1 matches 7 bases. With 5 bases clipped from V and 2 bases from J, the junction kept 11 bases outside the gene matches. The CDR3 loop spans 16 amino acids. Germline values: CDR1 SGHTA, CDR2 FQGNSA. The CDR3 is CASSLLGQAKNYGYTF. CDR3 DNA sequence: TGTGCCAGCAGCCTACTCGGACAGGCGAAAAACTATGGCTACACCTTC. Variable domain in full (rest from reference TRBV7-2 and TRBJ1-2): GAGVSQSPSNKVTEKGKDVELRCDPISGHTALYWYRQSLGQGLEFLIYFQGNSAPDKSGLPSDRFSAERTGGSVSTLTIQRTQQEDSAVYLCASSLLGQAKNYGYTFGSGTRLTVV.

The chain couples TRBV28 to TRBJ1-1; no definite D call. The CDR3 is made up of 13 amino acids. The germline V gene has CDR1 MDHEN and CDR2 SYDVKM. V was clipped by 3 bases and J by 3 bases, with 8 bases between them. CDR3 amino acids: CASSFGGHTEAFF. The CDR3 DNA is TGTGCCAGCAGTTTTGGCGGCCACACTGAAGCTTTCTTT.

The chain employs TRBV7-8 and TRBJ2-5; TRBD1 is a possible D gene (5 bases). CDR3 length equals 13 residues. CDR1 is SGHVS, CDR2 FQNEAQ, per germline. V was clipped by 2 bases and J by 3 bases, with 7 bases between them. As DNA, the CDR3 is TGTGCCAGCAGCTTATTCAGGGAAGAGACCCAGTACTTC. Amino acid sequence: CASSLFREETQYF.

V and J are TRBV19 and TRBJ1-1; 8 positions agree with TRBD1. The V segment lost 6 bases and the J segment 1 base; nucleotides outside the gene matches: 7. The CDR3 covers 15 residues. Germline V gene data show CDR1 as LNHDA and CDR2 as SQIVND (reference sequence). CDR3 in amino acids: CASRTGEVGNTEAFF. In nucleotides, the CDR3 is TGTGCCAGTAGGACAGGGGAGGTCGGGAACACTGAAGCTTTCTTT.